Reported below is one TCR beta chain. This entry comes from a study of blood T cell repertoires in COVID-19. On the study more broadly: Acute-phase and convalescent COVID-19 samples originated in the United States, Italy and Spain.

This CDR3 is 19 amino acids long. The V and J ends lost 6 bases and 2 bases, in that order; junction bases with no gene match: 13. Germline CDR1 and CDR2: MNHEY and SVGEGT. Study processing details: Reference gene primer amplification in the assay estimated nucleated cell counts. Method: immunoSEQ multiplex PCR; TCRdb's copy keeps in-frame clones and lacks some. V and J calls and clone size are those listed in that table; D and trimming were worked out from the DNA. The sample consists of about 240,000 clones, 83% of them appearing once. Clinical histories supplied by participants themselves formed the basis of cohort assignment.

The sequenced material came from PBMCs or T cells enriched from blood (not recorded which). The TCR sequence derives from a woman between 35 and 50 years old who had been exposed to COVID-19. The chain joins TRBV6-2 or TRBV6-3 to TRBJ2-6, with 10 bases that match TRBD1. CDR3: CASSKSTPGTGAGANVLTF. The CDR3 DNA sequence: TGTGCCAGCAGCAAGAGTACTCCCGGGACAGGGGCTGGGGCCAACGTCCTGACTTTC.